This TCR beta chain derives from a study of T-cell reconstitution after alpha-beta-depleted transplantation in children. A TCRbeta library incorporating unique molecular identifiers was prepared. TCRdb reprocessed the PCR reads with MiXCR, giving one entry per CDR3 protein. The sample has more than 450,000 distinct CDR3 sequences; about 17% are singletons. This CDR3 has 12 amino acids. V was trimmed by 0 bases and J by 7 bases, leaving 4 bases between them. Germline assignment: CDR1 MGHRA and CDR2 YSYEKL. This chain joins TRBV4-1 and TRBJ2-4; no definite D call. This material consisted of PBMCs from the stem cell graft donor, taken from the stem cell graft. The receptor's source is a human donor who donated a stem cell graft to a child with acute lymphoblastic leukemia. In DNA, the CDR3 is TGCGCCAGCAGCCAAGATCCCAACATTCAGTACTTC. It specifies CASSQDPNIQYF.